Below, 4 T cell receptor beta chains from the same sample are listed, as sequenced in a study of blood T cell repertoires in COVID-19. Some clones are missing from TCRdb's copy, which holds only in-frame ones; the method was immunoSEQ multiplex PCR. The sample lists about 130,000 clones; around 81% were seen once. The specimen sequenced was peripheral blood. The origin of the receptors is a man between 60 and 70 years old with acute or convalescent COVID-19.

This sequence joins TRBV7-3 and TRBJ2-7; maybe TRBD1 (5 bases). V lost 2 bases, J lost 2 bases, and 19 bases lay in between. Looked up from germline, CDR1 is SGHTA and CDR2 is FQGTGA. The CDR3 is made up of 17 amino acids. The CDR3 nucleotides are TGTGCCAGCAGCTTATTTAGAACAGGCCAGTTAGCCTACGAGCAGTACTTC. Protein: CASSLFRTGQLAYEQYF.

The rearrangement uses TRBV28 and TRBJ1-2; the D gene is possibly TRBD1 (6 bases). Trimming removed 11 bases at V and 3 bases at J, with 22 bases between. Looked up from germline, CDR1 is MDHEN and CDR2 is SYDVKM. The CDR3 runs to 15 residues. The CDR3 spells CAANGGGGNYYGYTF. The CDR3 bases are TGTGCCGCTAATGGGGGGGGCGGGAATTACTATGGCTACACCTTC.

The V gene is TRBV5-1, the J gene TRBJ1-5, with a tentative D call TRBD1 (5 bases). CDR1 is SGHRS and CDR2 is YFSETQ in the germline V gene. Trimming pared 2 bases from V and 1 base from J, leaving 13 bases between. The CDR3 sequence is 16 residues long. The CDR3 here is CASSFGGSGSNQPQHF. The CDR3 nucleotides are TGCGCCAGCAGCTTCGGGGGTAGTGGGAGCAATCAGCCCCAGCATTTT.

This chain links TRBV5-1 with TRBJ2-7; 12 bases map to TRBD2. The ends lost 5 bases at V and 7 bases at J; junction bases unmatched: 10. CDR3 length equals 15 residues. Germline V lookup: CDR1 SGHRS, CDR2 YFSETQ. The chain's CDR3 is CASRGLAGGPREQYF. The CDR3 DNA is TGCGCCAGCAGGGGTCTAGCGGGAGGGCCAAGGGAGCAGTACTTC.